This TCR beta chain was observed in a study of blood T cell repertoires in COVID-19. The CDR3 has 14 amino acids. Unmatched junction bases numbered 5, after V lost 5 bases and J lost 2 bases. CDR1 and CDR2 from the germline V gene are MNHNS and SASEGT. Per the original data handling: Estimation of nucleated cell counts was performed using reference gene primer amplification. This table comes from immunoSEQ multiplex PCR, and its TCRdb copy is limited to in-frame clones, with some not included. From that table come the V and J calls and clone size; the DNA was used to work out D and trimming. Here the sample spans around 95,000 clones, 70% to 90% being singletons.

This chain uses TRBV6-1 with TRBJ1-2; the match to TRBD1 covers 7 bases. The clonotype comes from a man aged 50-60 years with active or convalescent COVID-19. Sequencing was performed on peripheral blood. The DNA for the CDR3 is TGTGCCAGCAGTTATACACAGGGGAACTATGGCTACACCTTC. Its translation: CASSYTQGNYGYTF.